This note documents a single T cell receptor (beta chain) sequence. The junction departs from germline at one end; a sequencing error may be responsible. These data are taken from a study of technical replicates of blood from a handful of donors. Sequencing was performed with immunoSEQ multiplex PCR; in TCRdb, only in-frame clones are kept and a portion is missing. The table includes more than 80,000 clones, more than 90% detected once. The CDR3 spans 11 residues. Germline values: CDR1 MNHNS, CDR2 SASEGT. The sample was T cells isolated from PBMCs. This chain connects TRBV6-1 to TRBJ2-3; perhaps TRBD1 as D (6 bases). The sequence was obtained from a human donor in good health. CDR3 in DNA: TGTGCCAGCAGTGAAGTGGCAGGGGCTGCTTTT. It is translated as CASSEVAGAAF.